These 4 T cell receptor beta chains were sequenced from one sample in a study of blood T cell repertoires in COVID-19 (dated by TCRdb to about 2020). Receptor libraries were prepared by the immunoSEQ multiplex PCR assay. The source is immuneACCESS, and TCRdb retained only in-frame sequences with V and J called. Part of the clones is not carried over; for the studies checked, unresolved V genes explain less than half of this, and the remainder is unexplained. The sample has over 100,000 clones on record, around 86% of them singletons. Of the sample, 2.5% is held by the ten largest clones. The sequenced sample consisted of peripheral blood. The source is a man aged 50 or older with active COVID-19.

This clone appeared once. The V and J genes are TRBV13 and TRBJ2-3, with 14 bases that match TRBD2. V gave up 1 base and J gave up 4 bases; unmatched junction bases: 13. The CDR3 spans 20 residues. From germline, CDR1 is PRHDT and CDR2 FYEKMQ (reference sequence). For the CDR3, the DNA is TGTGCCAGCAGCTTAGCAGGACTAGCGGGGGGTGATAGTCCCCCAGATACGCAGTATTTT. Translating it yields CASSLAGLAGGDSPPDTQYF.

The chain couples TRBV13 to TRBJ1-1, with D perhaps TRBD1 (5 bases). The CDR3 has 14 residues. V was pared by 0 bases and J by 7 bases, with 12 bases between. CDR1 is PRHDT, CDR2 FYEKMQ, per germline (reference sequence). The CDR3 loop is CASSLGLRGNEAFF. The CDR3 coding sequence is TGTGCCAGCAGCTTAGGCCTTCGGGGGAATGAAGCTTTCTTT.

This sequence joins TRBV2 and TRBJ2-3, with 9 bases aligning to TRBD2. CDR3 length equals 15 residues. Trimming at V came to 6 bases and at J to 1 base, leaving 5 bases not matched to a gene. CDR1 and CDR2 (germline): SNHLY, FYNNEI. CDR3 in amino acids: CASRPLAGGTDTQYF. The CDR3 DNA reads as TGTGCCAGCAGACCTTTAGCGGGGGGCACAGATACGCAGTATTTT.

Concerning this clone itself: At the DNA level, this CDR3 is encoded by other sequences in the same sample as well. V usage is TRBV18 and J usage is TRBJ2-7; D unclear. Trimming pared 1 base from V and 2 bases from J, leaving 6 bases between. Germline CDR1 and CDR2: KGHSH and LQKENI. This CDR3 contains 13 residues. The CDR3 DNA reads TGTGCCAGCTCACCACTGGGCACCTACGAGCAGTACTTC. This translates into CASSPLGTYEQYF.